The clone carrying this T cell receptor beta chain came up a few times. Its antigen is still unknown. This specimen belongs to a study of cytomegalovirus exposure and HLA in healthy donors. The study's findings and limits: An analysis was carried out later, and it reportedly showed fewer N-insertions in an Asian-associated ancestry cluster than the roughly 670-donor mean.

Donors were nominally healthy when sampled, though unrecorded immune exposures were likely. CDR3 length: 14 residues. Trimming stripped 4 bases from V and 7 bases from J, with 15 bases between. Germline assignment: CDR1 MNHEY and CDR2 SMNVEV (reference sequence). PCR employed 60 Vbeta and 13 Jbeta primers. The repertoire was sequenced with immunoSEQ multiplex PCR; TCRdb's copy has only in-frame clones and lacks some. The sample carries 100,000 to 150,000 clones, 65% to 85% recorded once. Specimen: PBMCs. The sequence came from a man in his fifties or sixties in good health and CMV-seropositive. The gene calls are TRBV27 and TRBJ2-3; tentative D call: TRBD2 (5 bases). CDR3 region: CASSSGSGGYTQYF. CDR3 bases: TGTGCCAGCAGTTCAGGCAGCGGAGGTTATACGCAGTATTTT.